This T cell receptor (beta chain) came from a study of metastatic and nonmetastatic thyroid tumors. Prior to thyroid surgery, none of the patients had received any treatment. TCRdb reprocessed the PCR reads using MiXCR. The table lists about 20,000 clones, around 29% of them singletons. This clone is medium-sized by share. Trimming took 1 base from V and 0 from J, leaving 9 bases between them. CDR1 is MNHNS, CDR2 SASEGT, per germline. The CDR3 extends over 15 amino acids. The sequence came from a female donor with papillary thyroid cancer or a benign thyroid nodule (not recorded which). Some clones in this sample may be carry-over from other donors' samples. Sequenced material: blood. The rearrangement links TRBV6-1 to TRBJ1-2; D remains ambiguous. CDR3 sequence reads: CASSEEWQANYGYTF. In DNA, the CDR3 is TGTGCCAGCAGTGAAGAGTGGCAGGCTAACTATGGCTACACCTTC.